This TCR beta chain was sequenced during a study of blood T cell repertoires in COVID-19. On the study more broadly: The samples span acute and convalescent COVID-19 from the United States, Italy and Spain. In each case, the material was cDNA or gDNA derived from T cells, B-cell-depleted T cells, or PBMCs.

V was trimmed by 3 bases and J by 2 bases, leaving 13 bases between them. The CDR3 is 15 amino acids. Germline loops: CDR1 KGHSH, CDR2 LQKENI. Per the original data handling: Counts of nucleated cells, estimated from reference gene primer amplification, were obtained. TCRdb's copy holds only in-frame clones and misses some; the assay was immunoSEQ multiplex PCR. V, J and clone size derive from that table, while D and trimming were established from the DNA sequence. The profile shows some 250,000 clones, under 90% of them singletons. The material sequenced was peripheral blood. The genes are TRBV18 and TRBJ1-2; D gene uncertain. The TCR comes from a woman in her sixties or seventies with active or convalescent COVID-19. The CDR3 region is CASSPPLERNYGYTF. The CDR3 region has the DNA TGTGCCAGCTCACCCCCCCTTGAGCGGAACTATGGCTACACCTTC. Using reference TRBV18 and TRBJ1-2 for the parts outside the CDR3, the full variable domain is NAGVMQNPRHLVRRRGQEARLRCSPMKGHSHVYWYRQLPEEGLKFMVYLQKENIIDESGMPKERFSAEFPKEGPSILRIQQVVRGDSAAYFCASSPPLERNYGYTFGSGTRLTVV.